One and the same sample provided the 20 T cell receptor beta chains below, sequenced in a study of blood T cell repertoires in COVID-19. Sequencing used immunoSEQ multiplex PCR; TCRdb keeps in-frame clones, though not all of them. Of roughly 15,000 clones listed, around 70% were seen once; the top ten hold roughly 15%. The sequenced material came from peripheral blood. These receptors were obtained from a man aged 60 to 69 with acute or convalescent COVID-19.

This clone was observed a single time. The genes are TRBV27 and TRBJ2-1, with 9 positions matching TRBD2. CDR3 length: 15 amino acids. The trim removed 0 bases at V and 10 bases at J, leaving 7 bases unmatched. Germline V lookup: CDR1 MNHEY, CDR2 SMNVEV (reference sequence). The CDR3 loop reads CASSLSGLASSEQFF. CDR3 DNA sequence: TGTGCCAGCAGTTTATCGGGACTAGCATCCTCCGAGCAGTTCTTC.

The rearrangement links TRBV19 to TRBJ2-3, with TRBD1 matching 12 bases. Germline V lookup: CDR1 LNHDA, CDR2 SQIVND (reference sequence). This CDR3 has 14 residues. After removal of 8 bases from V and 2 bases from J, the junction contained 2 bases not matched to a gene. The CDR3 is CASGDRGLTDTQYF. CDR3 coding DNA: TGTGCCAGTGGGGACAGGGGGCTCACAGATACGCAGTATTTT. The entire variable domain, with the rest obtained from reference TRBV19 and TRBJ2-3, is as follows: DGGITQSPKYLFRKEGQNVTLSCEQNLNHDAMYWYRQDPGQGLRLIYYSQIVNDFQKGDIAEGYSVSREKKESFPLTVTSAQKNPTAFYLCASGDRGLTDTQYFGPGTRLTVL.

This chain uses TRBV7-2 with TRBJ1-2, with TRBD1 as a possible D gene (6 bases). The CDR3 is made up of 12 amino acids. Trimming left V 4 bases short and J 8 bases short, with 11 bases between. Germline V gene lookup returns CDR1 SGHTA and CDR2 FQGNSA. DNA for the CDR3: TGTGCCAGCAGCTACAGGGAAGGAGGCTACACCTTC. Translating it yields CASSYREGGYTF.

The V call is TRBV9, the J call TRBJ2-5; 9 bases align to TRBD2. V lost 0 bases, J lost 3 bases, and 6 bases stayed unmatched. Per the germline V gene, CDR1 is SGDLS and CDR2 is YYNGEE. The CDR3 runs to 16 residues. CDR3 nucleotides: TGTGCCAGCAGCGTAGACCCTAGCGGGGTTAAAGAGACCCAGTACTTC. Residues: CASSVDPSGVKETQYF. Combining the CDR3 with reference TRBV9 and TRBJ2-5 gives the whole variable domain DSGVTQTPKHLITATGQRVTLRCSPRSGDLSVYWYQQSLDQGLQFLIQYYNGEERAKGNILERFSAQQFPDLHSELNLSSLELGDSALYFCASSVDPSGVKETQYFGPGTRLLVL.

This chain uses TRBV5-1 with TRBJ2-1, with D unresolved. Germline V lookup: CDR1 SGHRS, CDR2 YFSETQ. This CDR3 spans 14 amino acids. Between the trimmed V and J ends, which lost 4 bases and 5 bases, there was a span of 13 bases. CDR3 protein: CASSNPTSNNEQFF. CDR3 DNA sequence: TGCGCCAGCAGCAACCCGACTTCAAACAATGAGCAGTTCTTC.

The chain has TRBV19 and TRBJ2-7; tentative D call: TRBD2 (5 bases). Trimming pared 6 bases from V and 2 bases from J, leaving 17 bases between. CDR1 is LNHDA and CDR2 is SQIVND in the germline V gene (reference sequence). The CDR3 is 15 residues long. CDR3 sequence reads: CASSHTPGLTYEQYF. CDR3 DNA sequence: TGTGCCAGTAGCCACACCCCAGGACTTACCTACGAGCAGTACTTC.

The CDR3 DNA follows: TGTGCCAGCTCACCCAGCAGGGTCTACGAGCAGTACTTC. Amino acid sequence: CASSPSRVYEQYF. This chain links TRBV18 with TRBJ2-7, with D tentatively TRBD1 (5 bases). CDR1 is KGHSH and CDR2 is LQKENI in the germline V gene. Trimming pared 3 bases from V and 3 bases from J, leaving 9 bases between. The length of the CDR3 is 13 residues.

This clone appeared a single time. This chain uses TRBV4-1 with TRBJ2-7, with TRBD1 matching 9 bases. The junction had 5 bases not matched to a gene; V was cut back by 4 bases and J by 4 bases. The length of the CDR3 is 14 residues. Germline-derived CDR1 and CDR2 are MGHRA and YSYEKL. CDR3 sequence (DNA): TGCGCCAGCAGCCCCACAGGGGGCCTGTACGAGCAGTACTTC. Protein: CASSPTGGLYEQYF.

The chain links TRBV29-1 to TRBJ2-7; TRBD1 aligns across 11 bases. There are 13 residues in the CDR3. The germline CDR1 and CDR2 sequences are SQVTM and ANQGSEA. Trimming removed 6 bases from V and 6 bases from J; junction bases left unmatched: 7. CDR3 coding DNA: TGCAGCGTCACCGGGACAGGGGGGCCCGAGCAGTACTTC. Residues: CSVTGTGGPEQYF.

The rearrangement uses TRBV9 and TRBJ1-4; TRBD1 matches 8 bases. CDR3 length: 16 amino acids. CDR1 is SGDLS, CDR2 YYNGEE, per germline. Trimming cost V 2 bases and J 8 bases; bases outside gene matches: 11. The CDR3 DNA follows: TGTGCCAGCAGCGTCGGACAGGGACCCGCGTTGGAAAAACTGTTTTTT. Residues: CASSVGQGPALEKLFF.

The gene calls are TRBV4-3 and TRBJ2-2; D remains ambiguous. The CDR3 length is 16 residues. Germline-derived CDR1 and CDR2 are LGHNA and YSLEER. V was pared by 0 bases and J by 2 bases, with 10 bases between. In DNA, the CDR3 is TGCGCCAGCAGCCAAGATAATATCCCTAACACCGGGGAGCTGTTTTTT. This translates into CASSQDNIPNTGELFF.

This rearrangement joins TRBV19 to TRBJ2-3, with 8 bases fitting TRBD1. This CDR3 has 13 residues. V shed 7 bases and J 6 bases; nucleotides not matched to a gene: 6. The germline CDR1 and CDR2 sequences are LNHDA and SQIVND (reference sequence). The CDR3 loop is CASTGQGGDTQYF. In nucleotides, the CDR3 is TGTGCCAGTACCGGACAGGGAGGCGATACGCAGTATTTT.

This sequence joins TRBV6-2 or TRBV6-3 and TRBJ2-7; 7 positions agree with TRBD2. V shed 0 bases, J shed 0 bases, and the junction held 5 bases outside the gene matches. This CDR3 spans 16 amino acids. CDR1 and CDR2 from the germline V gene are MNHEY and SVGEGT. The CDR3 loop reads CASSYSPAGTSYEQYF. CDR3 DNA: TGTGCCAGCAGTTACTCTCCAGCGGGGACCTCCTACGAGCAGTACTTC.

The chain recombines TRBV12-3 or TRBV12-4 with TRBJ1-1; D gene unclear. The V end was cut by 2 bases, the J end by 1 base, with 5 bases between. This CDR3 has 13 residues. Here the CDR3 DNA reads TGTGCCAGCAGTTTAACAACGAACACTGAAGCTTTCTTT. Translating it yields CASSLTTNTEAFF.

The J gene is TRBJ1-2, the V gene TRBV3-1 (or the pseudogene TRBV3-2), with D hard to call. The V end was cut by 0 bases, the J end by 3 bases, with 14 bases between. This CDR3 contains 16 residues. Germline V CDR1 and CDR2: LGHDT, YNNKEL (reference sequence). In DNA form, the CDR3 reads TGTGCCAGCAGCCAAGATCGGTTGGTACAGCACTATGGCTACACCTTC. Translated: CASSQDRLVQHYGYTF.

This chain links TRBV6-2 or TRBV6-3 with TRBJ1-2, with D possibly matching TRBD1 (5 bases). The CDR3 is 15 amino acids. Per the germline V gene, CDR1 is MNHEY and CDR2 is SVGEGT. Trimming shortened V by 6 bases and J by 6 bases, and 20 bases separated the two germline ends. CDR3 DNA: TGTGCCAGCAGCAACATACCAGGGAAAGGGGATGGCTACACCTTC. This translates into CASSNIPGKGDGYTF.

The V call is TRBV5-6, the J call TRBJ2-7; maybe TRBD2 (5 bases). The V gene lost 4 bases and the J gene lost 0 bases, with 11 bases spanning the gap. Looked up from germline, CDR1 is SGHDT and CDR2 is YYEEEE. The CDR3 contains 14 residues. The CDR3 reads CASSNGIFSYEQYF. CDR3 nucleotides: TGTGCCAGCAGCAACGGGATTTTCTCCTACGAGCAGTACTTC.

CDR3 loop: CASNRVGETQYF. The CDR3 bases are TGTGCCAGCAACAGGGTTGGGGAGACCCAGTACTTC. V and J are TRBV2 and TRBJ2-5, with D tentatively TRBD1 (6 bases). The germline V and J ends were trimmed by 7 bases and 5 bases, with 11 bases remaining between them. Germline-derived CDR1 and CDR2 are SNHLY and FYNNEI. This CDR3 region has 12 residues.

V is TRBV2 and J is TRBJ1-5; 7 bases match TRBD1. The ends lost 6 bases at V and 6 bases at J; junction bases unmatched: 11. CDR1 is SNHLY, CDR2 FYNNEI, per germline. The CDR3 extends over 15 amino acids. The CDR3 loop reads CASSARPGGGQPQHF. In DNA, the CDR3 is TGTGCCAGCAGCGCTCGCCCAGGGGGAGGTCAGCCCCAGCATTTT.

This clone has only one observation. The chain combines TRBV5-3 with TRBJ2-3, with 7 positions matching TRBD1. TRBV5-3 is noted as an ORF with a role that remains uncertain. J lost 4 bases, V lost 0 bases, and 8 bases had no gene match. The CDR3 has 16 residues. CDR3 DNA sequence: TGTGCCAGAAGCTTGGTGGCAGGGGGTTGTCCAGATACGCAGTATTTT. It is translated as CARSLVAGGCPDTQYF.